The clone carrying this T cell receptor (beta chain) has only a few counts. Its antigen is unidentified. This record belongs to a study of CD4+ T cells in melanoma. V shed 8 bases and J shed 10 bases, with 15 bases lying between them. Germline lookup yields CDR1 ENHRY and CDR2 SYGVKD. The CDR3 consists of 12 residues. Some clones are missing from TCRdb's copy, which holds only in-frame ones; the method was immunoSEQ multiplex PCR. The sample contains about 7,100 clones, around 50% of which appear only once. General study points: A reported correlation linked neoantigen-specific CD4+ T cells to CD8+, macrophage and B cell function. In melanoma, neoantigen-specific CD4+ T cells reportedly differed in differentiation state.

The rearrangement uses TRBV10-3 and TRBJ2-1; D is tentatively TRBD1 or TRBD2 (5 bases each). The receptor's source is a human donor with melanoma. Sequencing was done on a sample of cells from a culture (not recorded whether cultured in vitro). The CDR3 coding sequence is TGTGCCATCGGGGGAGCTCTCGCGGAGCAGTTCTTC. It translates to CAIGGALAEQFF.